This T cell receptor beta chain is from a study of T-cell memory formation after mild COVID-19. Points from the study as a whole: The study found contracting CD4+ clones mainly in CM and EM and contracting CD8+ clones in EMRA.

TCRdb analysed the 5' RACE reads with MiXCR anew, one entry per CDR3 protein. Of about 200,000 distinct CDR3 sequences detected, just over 9.5% appear once; the ten largest clones hold 3.5%. As to this clonotype: The antigen is not known.

With 8 bases removed from V and 7 bases from J, the gap between germline ends came to 15 bases. This CDR3 region has 13 residues. The chain uses TRBV12-3 or TRBV12-4 and TRBJ2-1, with D maybe TRBD2 (6 bases). The origin of this receptor is a man younger than 35 who had mild COVID-19 (a few samples of this study predate the infection). Cell type and time point are not known. The source material was PBMCs or a T cell subset sorted from them (not recorded which). The CDR3 loop reads CASRDPGRNEQFF. The DNA of the CDR3 is TGTGCCAGCCGGGATCCGGGGAGGAATGAGCAGTTCTTC.